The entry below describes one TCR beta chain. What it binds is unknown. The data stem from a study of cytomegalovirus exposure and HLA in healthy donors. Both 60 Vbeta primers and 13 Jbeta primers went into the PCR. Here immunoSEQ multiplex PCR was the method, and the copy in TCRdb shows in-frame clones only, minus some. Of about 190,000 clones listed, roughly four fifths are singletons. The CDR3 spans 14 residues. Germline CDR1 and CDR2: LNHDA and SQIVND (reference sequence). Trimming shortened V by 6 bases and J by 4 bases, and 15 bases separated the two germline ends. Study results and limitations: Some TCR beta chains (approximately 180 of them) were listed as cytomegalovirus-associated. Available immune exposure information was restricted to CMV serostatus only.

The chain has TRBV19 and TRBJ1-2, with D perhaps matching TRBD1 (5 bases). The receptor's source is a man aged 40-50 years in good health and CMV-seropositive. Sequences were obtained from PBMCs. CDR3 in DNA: TGTGCCAGTAGGGAGAACGGTAGGGGCTATGGCTACACCTTC. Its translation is CASRENGRGYGYTF.